These T cell receptor beta chains were read from a single sample in a study of cytomegalovirus exposure and HLA in healthy donors. Generated by immunoSEQ multiplex PCR, the TCRdb table keeps only in-frame clones and is missing some. Among 30,000 to 40,000 clones listed, more than 60% were seen once. Material for sequencing was PBMCs. Source of these receptors: a man aged 50 or older in good health and CMV-seropositive. The CDR3 runs from the conserved cysteine through the conserved F or W. The D gene is left open where the match is weak. The size of a clone is reported for some rows only, either as once, few or many, or as a class for expanded clones.

>TRBV29-1|TRBD1|TRBJ1-4|-
CSVGTGSLATNEKLFF
TGCAGCGTCGGGACAGGGAGCCTTGCAACTAATGAAAAACTGTTTTTT
>TRBV18|TRBD1|TRBJ1-6|-
CASSPGAGGRSPLHF
TGTGCCAGCTCACCAGGGGCAGGGGGCCGATCACCCCTCCACTTT
>TRBV7-8|-|TRBJ2-6|-
CASSFYAGGFSGANVLTF
TGTGCCAGCAGCTTCTATGCTGGGGGGTTCTCTGGGGCCAACGTCCTGACTTTC
>TRBV4-2|TRBD1|TRBJ2-7|once
CASSPGTGGTYEQYF
TGTGCCAGCAGCCCAGGGACAGGCGGTACCTACGAGCAGTACTTC
>TRBV4-1|-|TRBJ2-4|-
CASSPSGGRRVVAKNIQYF
TGCGCCAGCAGCCCTTCAGGAGGGCGGAGAGTAGTAGCCAAAAACATTCAGTACTTC
>TRBV30|TRBD1|TRBJ2-7|-
CAWSDTPGGTYEQYF
TGTGCCTGGAGTGACACCCCAGGGGGCACCTACGAGCAGTACTTC
>TRBV5-4|TRBD1|TRBJ1-2|few
CASSVFGTGISYTF
TGTGCCAGCAGCGTCTTCGGGACAGGGATTAGCTACACCTTC
>TRBV5-1|-|TRBJ1-1|-
CASSLEKAGRTEAFF
TGCGCCAGCAGCTTGGAAAAGGCAGGGCGGACTGAAGCTTTCTTT
>TRBV4-1|-|TRBJ2-5|few
CASSQAGHGETQYF
TGCGCCAGCAGCCAGGCGGGGCATGGGGAGACCCAGTACTTC
>TRBV5-1|-|TRBJ1-2|-
CASSYRQGRGYGYTF
TGCGCCAGCAGTTACCGGCAGGGAAGGGGCTATGGCTACACCTTC
>TRBV6-5|TRBD1|TRBJ1-5|-
CASSYTFGQGRFPQHF
TGTGCCAGCAGTTACACCTTCGGACAGGGTAGGTTTCCCCAGCATTTT
>TRBV11-2|-|TRBJ2-7|-
CASSQGTEQYF
TGTGCCAGCAGCCAGGGGACCGAGCAGTACTTC
>TRBV29-1|TRBD1|TRBJ2-3|-
CSVGVRDRVTDTQYF
TGCAGCGTTGGCGTTCGGGACAGGGTCACCGATACGCAGTATTTT
>TRBV6-5|TRBD1|TRBJ2-5|once
CASTLTGFRSETQYF
TGTGCCAGCACCCTGACAGGGTTTAGATCGGAGACCCAGTACTTC
>TRBV28|TRBD1|TRBJ1-4|once
CASGGTAQNEKLFF
TGTGCCAGCGGAGGGACAGCCCAAAATGAAAAACTGTTTTTT
>TRBV7-3|-|TRBJ2-5|-
CASSFGGQGGTQYF
TGTGCCAGCAGCTTTGGGGGACAAGGGGGGACCCAGTACTTC
>TRBV15|TRBD1|TRBJ1-5|-
CATSRGQGGNQPQHF
TGTGCCACCAGCAGAGGACAGGGCGGCAATCAGCCCCAGCATTTT